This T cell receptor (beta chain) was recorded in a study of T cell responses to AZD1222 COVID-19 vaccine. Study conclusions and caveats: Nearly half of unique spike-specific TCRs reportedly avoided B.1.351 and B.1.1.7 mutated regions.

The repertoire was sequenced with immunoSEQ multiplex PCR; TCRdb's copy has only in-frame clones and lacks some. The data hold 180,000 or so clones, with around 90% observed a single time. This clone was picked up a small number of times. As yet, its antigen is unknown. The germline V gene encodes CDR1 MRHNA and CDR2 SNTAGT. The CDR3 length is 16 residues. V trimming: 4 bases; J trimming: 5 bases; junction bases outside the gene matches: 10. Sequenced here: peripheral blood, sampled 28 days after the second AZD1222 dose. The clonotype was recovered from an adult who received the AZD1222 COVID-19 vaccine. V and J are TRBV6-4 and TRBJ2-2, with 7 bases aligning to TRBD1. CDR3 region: CASSASTGFETGELFF. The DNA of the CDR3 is TGTGCCAGCAGTGCCTCGACAGGGTTTGAGACCGGGGAGCTGTTTTTT.